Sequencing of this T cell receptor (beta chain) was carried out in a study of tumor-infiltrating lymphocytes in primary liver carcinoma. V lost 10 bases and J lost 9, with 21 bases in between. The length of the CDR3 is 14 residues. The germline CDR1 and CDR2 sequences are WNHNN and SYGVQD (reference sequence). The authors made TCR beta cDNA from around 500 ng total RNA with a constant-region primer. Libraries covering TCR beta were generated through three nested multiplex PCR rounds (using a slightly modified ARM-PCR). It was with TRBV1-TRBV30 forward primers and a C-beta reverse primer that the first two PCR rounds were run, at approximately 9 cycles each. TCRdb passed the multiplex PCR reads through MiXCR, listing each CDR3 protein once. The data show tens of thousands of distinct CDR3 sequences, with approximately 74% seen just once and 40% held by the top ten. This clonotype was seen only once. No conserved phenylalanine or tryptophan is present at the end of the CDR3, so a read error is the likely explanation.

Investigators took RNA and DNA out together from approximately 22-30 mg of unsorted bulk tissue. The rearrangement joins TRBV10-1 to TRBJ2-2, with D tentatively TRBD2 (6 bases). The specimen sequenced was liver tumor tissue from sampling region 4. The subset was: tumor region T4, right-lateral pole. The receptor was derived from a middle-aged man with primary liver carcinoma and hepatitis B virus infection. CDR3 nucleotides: TGCGCCACTAGGGCTGGCGGGATCGTCAGGGAGCTGTTTCTT. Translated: CATRAGGIVRELFL.